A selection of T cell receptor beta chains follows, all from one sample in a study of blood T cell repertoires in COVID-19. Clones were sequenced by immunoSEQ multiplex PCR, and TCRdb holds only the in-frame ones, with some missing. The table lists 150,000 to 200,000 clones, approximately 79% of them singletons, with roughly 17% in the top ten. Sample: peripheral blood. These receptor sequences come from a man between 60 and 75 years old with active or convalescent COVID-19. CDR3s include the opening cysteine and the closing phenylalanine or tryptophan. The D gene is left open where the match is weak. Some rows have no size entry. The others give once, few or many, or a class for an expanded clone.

cdr3_nt: TGTGCCAGCAGCCAAGATAGGTTGGGACTAGCGGGAGGGGAGAATGAGCAGTTCTTC
cdr3_aa: CASSQDRLGLAGGENEQFF
v_call: TRBV3-1/TRBV3-2
d_call: TRBD2
j_call: TRBJ2-1
clone_size: NA

cdr3_nt: TGTGCCAGCAGCTCAGGGACTAGCGGGGCCTACGAGCAGTACTTC
cdr3_aa: CASSSGTSGAYEQYF
v_call: TRBV5-5
d_call: TRBD2
j_call: TRBJ2-7
clone_size: NA

cdr3_nt: TGTGCTAGTGGACACGGACTAGCGGGGAACAATGAGCAGTTCTTC
cdr3_aa: CASGHGLAGNNEQFF
v_call: TRBV12-5
d_call: TRBD2
j_call: TRBJ2-1
clone_size: NA

cdr3_nt: TGTGCCAGCACCCGGACAGGTGAAGCTTTCTTT
cdr3_aa: CASTRTGEAFF
v_call: TRBV6-4
d_call: TRBD1
j_call: TRBJ1-1
clone_size: few

cdr3_nt: TGCGCCAGCAGCTTGGTGATAAGGGGTGAGCAGTTCTTC
cdr3_aa: CASSLVIRGEQFF
v_call: TRBV5-1
d_call: NA
j_call: TRBJ2-1
clone_size: few

cdr3_nt: TGTGCCAGCAGCTCCAGCCCCGGGTCCAGCTCCTACAATGAGCAGTTCTTC
cdr3_aa: CASSSSPGSSSYNEQFF
v_call: TRBV7-3
d_call: NA
j_call: TRBJ2-1
clone_size: NA

cdr3_nt: TGTGCCAGCAGCCCTGCAGGCAGGGTTCACACAGATACGCAGTATTTT
cdr3_aa: CASSPAGRVHTDTQYF
v_call: TRBV5-4
d_call: NA
j_call: TRBJ2-3
clone_size: NA

cdr3_nt: TGTGCCATCAGTGAGTCTGGACTAGCGGGTCTTTTGGGCAATGAGCAGTTCTTC
cdr3_aa: CAISESGLAGLLGNEQFF
v_call: TRBV10-3
d_call: TRBD2
j_call: TRBJ2-1
clone_size: NA

cdr3_nt: TGTGCCAGTTCGACAGGGTACAATCAGCCCCAGCATTTT
cdr3_aa: CASSTGYNQPQHF
v_call: TRBV27
d_call: TRBD1
j_call: TRBJ1-5
clone_size: medium-sized

cdr3_nt: TGTGCCACCAGCAGAGATCTGTTCGCGGGTAGTGAGCAGTTCTTC
cdr3_aa: CATSRDLFAGSEQFF
v_call: TRBV15
d_call: NA
j_call: TRBJ2-1
clone_size: NA

cdr3_nt: TGTGCCATTCACAGAGGGACAGGGGACTATGGCTACACCTTC
cdr3_aa: CAIHRGTGDYGYTF
v_call: TRBV10-3
d_call: TRBD1
j_call: TRBJ1-2
clone_size: NA

cdr3_nt: TGTGCCAGCAGCGCCGGGACAGGGGGCTACGAGCAGTACTTC
cdr3_aa: CASSAGTGGYEQYF
v_call: TRBV11-1
d_call: TRBD1
j_call: TRBJ2-7
clone_size: NA

cdr3_nt: TGCGCCAGCAGTCTCCAAACTCGACTAGCGGGAGCGGTCGGATCCTACAATGAGCAGTTCTTC
cdr3_aa: CASSLQTRLAGAVGSYNEQFF
v_call: TRBV5-1
d_call: TRBD2
j_call: TRBJ2-1
clone_size: NA

cdr3_nt: TGTGCTAGTGGTTTTCAGGGGGCAGGGACTGAAGCTTTCTTT
cdr3_aa: CASGFQGAGTEAFF
v_call: TRBV12-5
d_call: TRBD1
j_call: TRBJ1-1
clone_size: NA

cdr3_nt: TGTGCCAGTAGTCATGGACAGGCAACTAATGAAAAACTGTTTTTT
cdr3_aa: CASSHGQATNEKLFF
v_call: TRBV19
d_call: TRBD1
j_call: TRBJ1-4
clone_size: NA

cdr3_nt: TGTGCCAGCAGCGGCGGACTAGCGGGAGGTTCAGATACGCAGTATTTT
cdr3_aa: CASSGGLAGGSDTQYF
v_call: TRBV2
d_call: TRBD2
j_call: TRBJ2-3
clone_size: NA

cdr3_nt: TGTGCCAGCAGTGTGGGAGAGGGCCCTGGATATGAGCAGTTCTTC
cdr3_aa: CASSVGEGPGYEQFF
v_call: TRBV6-4
d_call: NA
j_call: TRBJ2-1
clone_size: NA

cdr3_nt: TGCAGCGTTGTTTTATACTGGAGCACTGAAGCTTTCTTT
cdr3_aa: CSVVLYWSTEAFF
v_call: TRBV29-1
d_call: NA
j_call: TRBJ1-1
clone_size: few

cdr3_nt: TGTGCCAGCAGCCCCCGGACTAGCAATTACAATGAGCAGTTCTTC
cdr3_aa: CASSPRTSNYNEQFF
v_call: TRBV4-2
d_call: TRBD2
j_call: TRBJ2-1
clone_size: NA

cdr3_nt: TGTGCCAGCACCAAGGACTCAACCGTCAAAAACATTCAGTACTTC
cdr3_aa: CASTKDSTVKNIQYF
v_call: TRBV2
d_call: NA
j_call: TRBJ2-4
clone_size: NA

cdr3_nt: TGTGCCAGCAGTTTGCCGGACAGGGTGGAAAAACTGTTTTTT
cdr3_aa: CASSLPDRVEKLFF
v_call: TRBV28
d_call: TRBD1
j_call: TRBJ1-4
clone_size: once

cdr3_nt: TGTGCCAGTTACGACCCTCGGACAGTTAGAAACACCATATATTTT
cdr3_aa: CASYDPRTVRNTIYF
v_call: TRBV28
d_call: NA
j_call: TRBJ1-3
clone_size: NA

cdr3_nt: TGTGCCAGCAGCCGGGGGCTAACTAGCGGGAGTGGCGGGGAGCTGTTTTTT
cdr3_aa: CASSRGLTSGSGGELFF
v_call: TRBV5-6
d_call: TRBD2
j_call: TRBJ2-2
clone_size: NA

cdr3_nt: TGCGCCAGCAGCCTACAAACAGGGGACGGAGAGACCCAGTACTTC
cdr3_aa: CASSLQTGDGETQYF
v_call: TRBV5-1
d_call: TRBD1
j_call: TRBJ2-5
clone_size: few

cdr3_nt: TGCGCCAGCAGCTTGGCAGAGGGTTGGGAGGCCCAGTACTTC
cdr3_aa: CASSLAEGWEAQYF
v_call: TRBV5-1
d_call: NA
j_call: TRBJ2-5
clone_size: NA

cdr3_nt: TGTGCCAGCTCACCAAACCGGGACTTGTTCTATGAGCAGTTCTTC
cdr3_aa: CASSPNRDLFYEQFF
v_call: TRBV18
d_call: NA
j_call: TRBJ2-1
clone_size: NA

cdr3_nt: TGCGCCAGCAGCTTGGAAGGGACACGGTTAGATGGCTACACCTTC
cdr3_aa: CASSLEGTRLDGYTF
v_call: TRBV5-1
d_call: NA
j_call: TRBJ1-2
clone_size: NA

cdr3_nt: TGTGCCAGCAGCCTACAGAGATACGAGCAGTACTTC
cdr3_aa: CASSLQRYEQYF
v_call: TRBV3-1/TRBV3-2
d_call: NA
j_call: TRBJ2-7
clone_size: NA

cdr3_nt: TGCGCCAGCAGCTTGGACAGACCTAATGAAAAACTGTTTTTT
cdr3_aa: CASSLDRPNEKLFF
v_call: TRBV5-1
d_call: NA
j_call: TRBJ1-4
clone_size: NA

cdr3_nt: TGTGCCAGCTACCCGCGAGACAGGGGTAATGAGCAGTTCTTC
cdr3_aa: CASYPRDRGNEQFF
v_call: TRBV27
d_call: TRBD1
j_call: TRBJ2-1
clone_size: few

cdr3_nt: TGTGCCAGCAGTGCTACAGCGGGAGCCTACGAGCAGTACTTC
cdr3_aa: CASSATAGAYEQYF
v_call: TRBV2
d_call: TRBD2
j_call: TRBJ2-7
clone_size: NA

cdr3_nt: TGTGCCAGCAGTTTAGCTAGCGGGGGCCGGGGAGAGCAGTACTTC
cdr3_aa: CASSLASGGRGEQYF
v_call: TRBV27
d_call: TRBD2
j_call: TRBJ2-7
clone_size: NA

cdr3_nt: TGTGCCAGCAGTAGAACAGGGAGCTATGGCTACACCTTC
cdr3_aa: CASSRTGSYGYTF
v_call: TRBV6-5
d_call: NA
j_call: TRBJ1-2
clone_size: NA

cdr3_nt: TGTGCCAGCACGCACAGGGGGTTTAACTATGGCTACACCTTC
cdr3_aa: CASTHRGFNYGYTF
v_call: TRBV6-5
d_call: TRBD1
j_call: TRBJ1-2
clone_size: once

cdr3_nt: TGTGCCAGCAGCTACACAGGGGTCAATTCACCCCTCCACTTT
cdr3_aa: CASSYTGVNSPLHF
v_call: TRBV11-2
d_call: TRBD1
j_call: TRBJ1-6
clone_size: NA

cdr3_nt: TGTGCCAGCAGTTTCGGCCTAGCGATAAGCTCCTACAATGAGCAGTTCTTC
cdr3_aa: CASSFGLAISSYNEQFF
v_call: TRBV28
d_call: NA
j_call: TRBJ2-1
clone_size: NA

cdr3_nt: TGTGCCAGTAGTGGTTGGACCTCGACAGGGCGGAATCAGCCCCAGCATTTT
cdr3_aa: CASSGWTSTGRNQPQHF
v_call: TRBV19
d_call: TRBD1
j_call: TRBJ1-5
clone_size: few

cdr3_nt: TGTGCCAGCAGTTTAAATAGCCGAGTTTTTCAGTTCTTC
cdr3_aa: CASSLNSRVFQFF
v_call: TRBV27
d_call: NA
j_call: TRBJ2-1
clone_size: NA

cdr3_nt: TGCGCCAGCAGCAATACCGGGACAGGGGGCGCAAGTGGCGCTGAAGCTTTCTTT
cdr3_aa: CASSNTGTGGASGAEAFF
v_call: TRBV5-1
d_call: TRBD1
j_call: TRBJ1-1
clone_size: NA

cdr3_nt: TGTGCCAGCAGTTTATCGGCAGGGGGGAACGAGCAGTACTTC
cdr3_aa: CASSLSAGGNEQYF
v_call: TRBV28
d_call: NA
j_call: TRBJ2-7
clone_size: NA

cdr3_nt: TGTGCCAGCAGCTCCCTGGGCAGCGGGAGGGCCCTCGGCGAGCAGTACTTC
cdr3_aa: CASSSLGSGRALGEQYF
v_call: TRBV7-9
d_call: TRBD2
j_call: TRBJ2-7
clone_size: NA